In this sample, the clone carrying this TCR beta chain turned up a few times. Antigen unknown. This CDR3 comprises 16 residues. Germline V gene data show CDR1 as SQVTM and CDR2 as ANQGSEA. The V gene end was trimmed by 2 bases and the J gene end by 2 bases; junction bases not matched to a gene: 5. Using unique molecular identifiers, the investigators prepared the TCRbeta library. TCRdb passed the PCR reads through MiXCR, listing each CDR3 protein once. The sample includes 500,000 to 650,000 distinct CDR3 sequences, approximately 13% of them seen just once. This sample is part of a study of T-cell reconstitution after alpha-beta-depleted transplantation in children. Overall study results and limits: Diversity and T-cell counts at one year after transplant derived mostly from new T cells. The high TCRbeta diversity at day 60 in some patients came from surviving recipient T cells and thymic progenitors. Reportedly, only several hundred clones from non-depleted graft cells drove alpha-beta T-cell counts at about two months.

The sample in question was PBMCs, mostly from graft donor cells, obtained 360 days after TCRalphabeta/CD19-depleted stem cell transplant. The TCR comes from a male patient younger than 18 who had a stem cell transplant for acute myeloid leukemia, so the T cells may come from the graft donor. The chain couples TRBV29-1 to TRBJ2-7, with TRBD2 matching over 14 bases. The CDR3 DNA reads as TGCAGCGTTGAAAGGTTGGGACTAGCGGGGGCCTACGAGCAGTACTTC. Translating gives CSVERLGLAGAYEQYF.